The source of this T cell receptor beta chain is a study of blood T cell repertoires in COVID-19. This clone appeared a few times. Source study methods: Estimated nucleated cell counts came from reference gene primer amplification. TCRdb's copy holds only in-frame clones and misses some; the assay was immunoSEQ multiplex PCR. Clone size and the V and J calls come from that table; the DNA yielded D and trimming. The sample has fewer than 400,000 clones; over 85% are singletons. Source material: peripheral blood. The sequence came from a woman in her twenties or thirties with COVID-19, enrolled during active disease.

The chain's CDR3 is CASSLVRNREQFF. The CDR3 nucleotides read TGTGCCAGCAGCTTAGTCCGAAACCGGGAGCAGTTCTTC. V usage is TRBV7-2 and J usage is TRBJ2-1; D unclear. The CDR3 is 13 residues long. The V and J ends lost 1 base and 10 bases respectively, with 11 bases between them. CDR1 SGHTA and CDR2 FQGNSA come from the germline V gene.